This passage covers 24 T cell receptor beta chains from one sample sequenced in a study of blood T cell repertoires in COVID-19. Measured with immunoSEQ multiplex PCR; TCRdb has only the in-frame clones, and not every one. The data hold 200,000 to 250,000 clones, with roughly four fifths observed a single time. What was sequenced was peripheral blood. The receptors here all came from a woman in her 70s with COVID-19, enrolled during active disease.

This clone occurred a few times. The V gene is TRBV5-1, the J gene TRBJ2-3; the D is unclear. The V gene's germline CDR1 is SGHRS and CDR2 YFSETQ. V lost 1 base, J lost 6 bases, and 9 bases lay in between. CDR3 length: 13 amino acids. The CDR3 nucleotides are TGCGCCAGCAGCTTGTACATTCCGGATACGCAGTATTTT. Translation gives CASSLYIPDTQYF.

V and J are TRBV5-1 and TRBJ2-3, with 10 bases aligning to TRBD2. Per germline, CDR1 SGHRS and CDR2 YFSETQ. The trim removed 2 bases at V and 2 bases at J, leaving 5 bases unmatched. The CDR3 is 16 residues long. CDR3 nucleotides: TGCGCCAGCAGCTTCGGACTAGCGGAGAACACAGATACGCAGTATTTT. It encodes CASSFGLAENTDTQYF. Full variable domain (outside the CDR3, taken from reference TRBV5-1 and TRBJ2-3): KAGVTQTPRYLIKTRGQQVTLSCSPISGHRSVSWYQQTPGQGLQFLFEYFSETQRNKGNFPGRFSGRQFSNSRSEMNVSTLELGDSALYLCASSFGLAENTDTQYFGPGTRLTVL.

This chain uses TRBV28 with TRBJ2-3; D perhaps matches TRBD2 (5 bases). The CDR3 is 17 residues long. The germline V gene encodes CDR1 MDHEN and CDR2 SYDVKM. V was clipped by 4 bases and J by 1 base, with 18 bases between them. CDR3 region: CASSSSSAGFRTDTQYF. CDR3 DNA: TGTGCCAGCAGTTCCTCTTCGGCGGGCTTTCGCACAGATACGCAGTATTTT.

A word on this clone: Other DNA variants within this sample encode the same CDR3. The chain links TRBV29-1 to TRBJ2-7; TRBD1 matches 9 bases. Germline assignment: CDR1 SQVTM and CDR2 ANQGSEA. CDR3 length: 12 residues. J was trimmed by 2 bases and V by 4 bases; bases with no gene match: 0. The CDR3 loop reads CSVGQGAYEQYF. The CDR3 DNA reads TGCAGCGTTGGACAGGGGGCCTACGAGCAGTACTTC.

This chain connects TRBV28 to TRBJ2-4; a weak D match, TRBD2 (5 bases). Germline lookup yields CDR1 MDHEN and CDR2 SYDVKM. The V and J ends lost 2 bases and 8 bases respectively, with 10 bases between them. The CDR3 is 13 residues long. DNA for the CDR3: TGTGCCAGCAGTTTAGAGGGTCCAGACATTCAGTACTTC. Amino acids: CASSLEGPDIQYF.

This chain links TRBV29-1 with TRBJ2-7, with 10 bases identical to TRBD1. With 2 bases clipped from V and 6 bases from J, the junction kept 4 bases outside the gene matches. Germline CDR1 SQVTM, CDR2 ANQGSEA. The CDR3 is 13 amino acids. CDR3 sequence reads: CSVERDRGGEQYF. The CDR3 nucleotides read TGCAGCGTTGAAAGGGACAGGGGAGGCGAGCAGTACTTC.

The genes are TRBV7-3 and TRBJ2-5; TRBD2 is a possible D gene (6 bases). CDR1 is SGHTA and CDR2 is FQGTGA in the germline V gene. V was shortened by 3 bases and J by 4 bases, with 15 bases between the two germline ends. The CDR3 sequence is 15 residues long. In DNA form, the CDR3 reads TGTGCCAGCAGCTTTTCATTCGGGAGCGGAGAGACCCAGTACTTC. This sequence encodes CASSFSFGSGETQYF.

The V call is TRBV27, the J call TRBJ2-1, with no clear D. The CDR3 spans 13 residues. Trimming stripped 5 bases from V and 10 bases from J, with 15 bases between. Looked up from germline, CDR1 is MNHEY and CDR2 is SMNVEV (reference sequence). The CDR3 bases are TGTGCCAGCAGTCCAAGCCCCAAAATCGAGCAGTTCTTC. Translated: CASSPSPKIEQFF.

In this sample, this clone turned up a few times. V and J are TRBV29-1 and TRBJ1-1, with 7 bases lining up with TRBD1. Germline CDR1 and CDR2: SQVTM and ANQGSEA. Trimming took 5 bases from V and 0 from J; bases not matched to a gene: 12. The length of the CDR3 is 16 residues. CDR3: CSVLSRGQRMNTEAFF. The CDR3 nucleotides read TGCAGCGTTTTATCGAGGGGACAGCGCATGAACACTGAAGCTTTCTTT.

CDR3 residues: CASSLNTGGKGYTF. Here the CDR3 DNA reads TGTGCCAGCAGCTTGAATACAGGGGGTAAGGGCTACACCTTC. The chain recombines TRBV5-5 with TRBJ1-2; 8 nucleotides line up with TRBD1. The CDR3 is made up of 14 amino acids. Per germline, CDR1 SGHKS and CDR2 YYEKEE (reference sequence). J lost 8 bases, V lost 1 base, and 7 bases had no gene match. Complete variable domain (other parts from reference TRBV5-5 and TRBJ1-2): DAGVTQSPTHLIKTRGQQVTLRCSPISGHKSVSWYQQVLGQGPQFIFQYYEKEERGRGNFPDRFSARQFPNYSSELNVNALLLGDSALYLCASSLNTGGKGYTFGSGTRLTVV.

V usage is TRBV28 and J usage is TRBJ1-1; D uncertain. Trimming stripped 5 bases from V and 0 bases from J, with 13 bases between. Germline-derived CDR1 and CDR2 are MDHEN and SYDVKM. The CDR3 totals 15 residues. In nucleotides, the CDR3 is TGTGCCAGCAGTCTCCCCCCGGGGATGAACACTGAAGCTTTCTTT. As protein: CASSLPPGMNTEAFF.

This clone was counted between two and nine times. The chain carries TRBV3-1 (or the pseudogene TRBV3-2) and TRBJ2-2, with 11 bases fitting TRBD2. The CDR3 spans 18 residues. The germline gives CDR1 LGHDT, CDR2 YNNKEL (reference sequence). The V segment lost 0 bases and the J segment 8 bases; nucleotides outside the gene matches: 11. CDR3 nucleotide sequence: TGTGCCAGCAGCCAAGATACGAAACTAGCGGGAGTGACTGGGGAGCTGTTTTTT. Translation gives CASSQDTKLAGVTGELFF.

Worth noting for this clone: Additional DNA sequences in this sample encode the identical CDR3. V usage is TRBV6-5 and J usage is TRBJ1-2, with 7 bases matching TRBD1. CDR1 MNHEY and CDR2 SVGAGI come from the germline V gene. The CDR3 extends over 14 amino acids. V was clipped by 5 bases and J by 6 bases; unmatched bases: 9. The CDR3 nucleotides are TGTGCCAGCAGTACCCAGACAGGGTTAGATGGCTACACCTTC. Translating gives CASSTQTGLDGYTF.

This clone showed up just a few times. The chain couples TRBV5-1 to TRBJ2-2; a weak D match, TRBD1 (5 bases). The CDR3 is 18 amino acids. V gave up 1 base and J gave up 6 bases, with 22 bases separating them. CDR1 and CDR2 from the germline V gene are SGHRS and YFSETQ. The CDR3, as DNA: TGCGCCAGCAGCTTGAGGGGCAGGCTAAACCGACAATCCGGGGAGCTGTTTTTT. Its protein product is CASSLRGRLNRQSGELFF.

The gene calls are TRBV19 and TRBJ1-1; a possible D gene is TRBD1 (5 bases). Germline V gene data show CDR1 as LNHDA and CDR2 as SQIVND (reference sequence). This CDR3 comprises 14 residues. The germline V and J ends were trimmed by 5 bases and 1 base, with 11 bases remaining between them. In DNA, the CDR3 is TGTGCCAGTAGTCAAGGGGTGGAGAACACTGAAGCTTTCTTT. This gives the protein CASSQGVENTEAFF.

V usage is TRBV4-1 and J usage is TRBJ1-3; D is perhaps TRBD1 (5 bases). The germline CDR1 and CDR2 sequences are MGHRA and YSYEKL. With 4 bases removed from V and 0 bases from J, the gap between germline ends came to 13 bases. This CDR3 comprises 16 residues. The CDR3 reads CASSPGLRSSGNTIYF. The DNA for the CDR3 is TGCGCCAGCAGCCCGGGACTGCGGAGCTCTGGAAACACCATATATTTT.

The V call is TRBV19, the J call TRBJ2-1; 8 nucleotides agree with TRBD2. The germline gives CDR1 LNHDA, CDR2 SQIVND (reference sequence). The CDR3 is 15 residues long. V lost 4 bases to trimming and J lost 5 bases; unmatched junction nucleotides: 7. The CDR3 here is CASSTLVAGNNEQFF. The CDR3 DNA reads TGTGCCAGTAGTACCCTAGTAGCGGGGAACAATGAGCAGTTCTTC. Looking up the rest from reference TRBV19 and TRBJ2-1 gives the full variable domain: DGGITQSPKYLFRKEGQNVTLSCEQNLNHDAMYWYRQDPGQGLRLIYYSQIVNDFQKGDIAEGYSVSREKKESFPLTVTSAQKNPTAFYLCASSTLVAGNNEQFFGPGTRLTVL.

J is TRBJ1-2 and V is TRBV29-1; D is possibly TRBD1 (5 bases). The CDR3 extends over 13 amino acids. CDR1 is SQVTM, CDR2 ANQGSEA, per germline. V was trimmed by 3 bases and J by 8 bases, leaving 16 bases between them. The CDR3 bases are TGCAGCGTTGAGTACGGGGGATTAGGAGGCTACACCTTC. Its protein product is CSVEYGGLGGYTF. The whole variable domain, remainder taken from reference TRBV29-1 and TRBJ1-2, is SAVISQKPSRDICQRGTSLTIQCQVDSQVTMMFWYRQQPGQSLTLIATANQGSEATYESGFVIDKFPISRPNLTFSTLTVSNMSPEDSSIYLCSVEYGGLGGYTFGSGTRLTVV.

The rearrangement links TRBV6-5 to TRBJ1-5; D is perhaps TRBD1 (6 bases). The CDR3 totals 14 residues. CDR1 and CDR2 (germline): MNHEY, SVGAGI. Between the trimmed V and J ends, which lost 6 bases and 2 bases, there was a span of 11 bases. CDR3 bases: TGTGCCAGCAGCTCCAGGGGACGCAATCAGCCCCAGCATTTT. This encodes CASSSRGRNQPQHF.

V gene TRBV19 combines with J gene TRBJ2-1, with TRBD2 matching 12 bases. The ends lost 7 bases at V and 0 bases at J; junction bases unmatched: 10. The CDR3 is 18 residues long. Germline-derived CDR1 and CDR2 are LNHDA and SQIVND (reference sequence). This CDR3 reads CASTPGTSGWSSYNEQFF. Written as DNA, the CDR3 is TGTGCCAGTACCCCCGGGACTAGCGGGTGGAGCTCCTACAATGAGCAGTTCTTC.

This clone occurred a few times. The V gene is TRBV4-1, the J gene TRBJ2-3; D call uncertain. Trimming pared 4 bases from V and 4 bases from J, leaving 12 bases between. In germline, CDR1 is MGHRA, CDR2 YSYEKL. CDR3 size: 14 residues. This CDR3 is CASSPVQSADTQYF. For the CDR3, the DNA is TGCGCCAGCAGCCCCGTACAAAGTGCAGATACGCAGTATTTT.

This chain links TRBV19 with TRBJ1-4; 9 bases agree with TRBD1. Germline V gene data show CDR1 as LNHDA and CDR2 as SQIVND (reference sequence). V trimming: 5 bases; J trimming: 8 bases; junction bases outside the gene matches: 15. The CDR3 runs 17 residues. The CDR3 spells CASSLQLQGADREKLFF. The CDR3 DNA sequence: TGTGCCAGTAGTTTACAGCTACAGGGGGCGGATCGGGAAAAACTGTTTTTT.

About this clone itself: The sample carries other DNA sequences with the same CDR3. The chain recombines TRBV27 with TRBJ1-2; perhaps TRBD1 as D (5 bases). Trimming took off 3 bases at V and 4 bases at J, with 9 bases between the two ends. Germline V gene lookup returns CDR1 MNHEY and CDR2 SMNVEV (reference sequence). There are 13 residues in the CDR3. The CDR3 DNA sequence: TGTGCCAGCAGTTTTAGGGGAGGCTATGGCTACACCTTC. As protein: CASSFRGGYGYTF.

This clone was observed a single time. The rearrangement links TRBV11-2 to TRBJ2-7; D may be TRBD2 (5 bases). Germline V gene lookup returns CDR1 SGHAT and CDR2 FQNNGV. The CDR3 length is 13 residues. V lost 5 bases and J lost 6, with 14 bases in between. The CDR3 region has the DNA TGTGCCAGCAGCGGGTGGGAGAACCCCGAGCAGTACTTC. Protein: CASSGWENPEQYF.